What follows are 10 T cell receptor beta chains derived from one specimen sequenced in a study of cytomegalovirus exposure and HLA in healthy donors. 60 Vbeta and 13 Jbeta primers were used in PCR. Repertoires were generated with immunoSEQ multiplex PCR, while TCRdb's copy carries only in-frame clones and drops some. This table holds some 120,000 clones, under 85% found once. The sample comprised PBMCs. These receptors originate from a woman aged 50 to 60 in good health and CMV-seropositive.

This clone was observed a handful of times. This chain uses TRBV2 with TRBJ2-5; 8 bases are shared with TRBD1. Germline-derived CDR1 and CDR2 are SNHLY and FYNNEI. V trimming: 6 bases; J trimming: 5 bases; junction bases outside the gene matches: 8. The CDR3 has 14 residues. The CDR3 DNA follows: TGTGCCAGCAGGGTACAGGGGGGTCCTGAGACCCAGTACTTC. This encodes CASRVQGGPETQYF.

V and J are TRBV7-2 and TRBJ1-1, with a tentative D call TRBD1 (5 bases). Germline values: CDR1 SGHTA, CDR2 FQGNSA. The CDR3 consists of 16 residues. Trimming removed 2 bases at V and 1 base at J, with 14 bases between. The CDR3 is CASSLSWGRENTEAFF. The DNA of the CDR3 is TGTGCCAGCAGCTTATCGTGGGGCAGGGAGAACACTGAAGCTTTCTTT.

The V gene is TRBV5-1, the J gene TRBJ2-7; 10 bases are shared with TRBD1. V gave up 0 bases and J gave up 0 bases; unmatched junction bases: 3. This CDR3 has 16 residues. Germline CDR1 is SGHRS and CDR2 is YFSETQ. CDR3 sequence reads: CASSLVTGGSSYEQYF. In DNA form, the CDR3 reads TGCGCCAGCAGCTTGGTGACAGGGGGCAGCTCCTACGAGCAGTACTTC.

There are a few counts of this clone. The CDR3, as DNA: TGTGCCAGCAGCTTAGGCGCGGGCTATGGCTACACCTTC. The encoded protein is CASSLGAGYGYTF. The chain couples TRBV7-9 to TRBJ1-2; D unresolved. This CDR3 has 13 residues. Germline assignment: CDR1 SEHNR and CDR2 FQNEAQ (reference sequence). V was cut by 1 base and J by 4 bases, with 7 bases left in between.

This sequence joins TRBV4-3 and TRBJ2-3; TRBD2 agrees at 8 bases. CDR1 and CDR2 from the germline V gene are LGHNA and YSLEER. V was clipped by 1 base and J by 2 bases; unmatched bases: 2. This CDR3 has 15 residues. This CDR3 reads CASSQGGGPTDTQYF. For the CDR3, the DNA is TGCGCCAGCAGCCAAGGCGGGGGGCCCACAGATACGCAGTATTTT.

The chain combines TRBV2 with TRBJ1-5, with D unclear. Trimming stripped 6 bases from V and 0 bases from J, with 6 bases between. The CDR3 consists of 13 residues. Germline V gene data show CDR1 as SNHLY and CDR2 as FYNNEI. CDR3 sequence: CASRRSSNQPQHF. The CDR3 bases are TGTGCCAGCAGAAGGAGTAGCAATCAGCCCCAGCATTTT.

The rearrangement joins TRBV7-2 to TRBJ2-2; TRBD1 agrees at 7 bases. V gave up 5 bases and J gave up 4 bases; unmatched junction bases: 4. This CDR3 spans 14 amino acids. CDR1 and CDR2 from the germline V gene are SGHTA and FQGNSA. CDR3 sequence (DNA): TGTGCCAGCAGCCCCAGGGGGAGCACCGGGGAGCTGTTTTTT. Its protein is CASSPRGSTGELFF.

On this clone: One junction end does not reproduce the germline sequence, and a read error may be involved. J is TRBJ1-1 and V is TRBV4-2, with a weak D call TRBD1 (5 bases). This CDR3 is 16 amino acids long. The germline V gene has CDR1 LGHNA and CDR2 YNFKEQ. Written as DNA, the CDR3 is TGTGCCAGCAGACAAGATCAGGGTTCCCTGAACACTGAAGCTTTCTTT. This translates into CASRQDQGSLNTEAFF.

The CDR3 DNA reads as TGTGCCACCCGCCCCGGGGACAGGAGCTCCTACGAGCAGTACTTC. Its translation: CATRPGDRSSYEQYF. The chain joins TRBV15 to TRBJ2-7, with 8 bases aligning to TRBD1. From germline, CDR1 is LNHNV and CDR2 YYDKDF (reference sequence). CDR3 size: 15 residues. With V trimmed by 8 bases and J by 0 bases, 9 bases remained unmatched.

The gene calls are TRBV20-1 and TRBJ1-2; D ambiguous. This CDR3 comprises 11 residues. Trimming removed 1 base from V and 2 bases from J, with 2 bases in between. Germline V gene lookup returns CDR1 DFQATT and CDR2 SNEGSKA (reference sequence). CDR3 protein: CSARVNYGYTF. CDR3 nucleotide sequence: TGCAGTGCTAGAGTAAACTATGGCTACACCTTC.